Below are 26 T cell receptor beta chains sequenced from a single sample in a study of T cells in Graves' hyperthyroidism and ophthalmopathy. TCR beta CDR3 region amplification was performed from RNA transcripts. The TCR CDR3 was amplified in a first-round RT-PCR using the HTBI primer set. TCRdb passed the multiplex PCR reads through MiXCR, listing each CDR3 protein once. The sample yields roughly 580,000 distinct CDR3 sequences, approximately 44% seen once. Input material: peripheral blood or thyroid tissue (not recorded which). The receptors here all came from a woman aged 18-35 years with Graves' hyperthyroidism.

V usage is TRBV2 and J usage is TRBJ1-5, with D perhaps TRBD1 (5 bases). The V and J ends lost 4 bases and 5 bases respectively, with 12 bases between them. There are 14 residues in the CDR3. Germline V gives CDR1 SNHLY, CDR2 FYNNEI. CDR3 loop: CASSGMVGDQPQHF. The DNA of the CDR3 is TGTGCCAGCAGTGGAATGGTAGGGGATCAGCCCCAGCATTTT.

As to this clonotype: A much larger clone is a single base away; this may be a read error. The chain couples TRBV24-1 to TRBJ1-5, with a possible D match to TRBD1 (5 bases). Trimming removed 3 bases at V and 3 bases at J, with 17 bases between. The CDR3 contains 17 residues. Germline-derived CDR1 and CDR2 are KGHDR and SFDVKD. This CDR3 reads CATSDRGKEGNNQPQHF. The CDR3 DNA reads as TGTGCCACCAGTGATCGGGGGAAAGAGGGGAACAATCAGCCCCAGCATTTT.

V gene TRBV7-9 combines with J gene TRBJ1-1; TRBD1 is a possible D gene (6 bases). Trimming stripped 4 bases from V and 3 bases from J, with 12 bases between. The length of the CDR3 is 14 residues. Germline assignment: CDR1 SEHNR and CDR2 FQNEAQ (reference sequence). DNA of the CDR3: TGTGCCAGCAGCTCTAGGGACAAAGACACTGAAGCTTTCTTT. Its protein product is CASSSRDKDTEAFF.

CDR3 bases: TGCACCGTGACGACTGGCGGCGGGAGAGGTTCCTACGAGCAGTACTTC. Its protein product is CTVTTGGGRGSYEQYF. The chain joins TRBV29-1 to TRBJ2-7; 7 nucleotides line up with TRBD2. The germline CDR1 and CDR2 sequences are SQVTM and ANQGSEA. This CDR3 region has 16 residues.

Concerning this clonotype: A much larger clone differs by one base, so this may be a read error. V and J are TRBV7-8 and TRBJ1-5; TRBD1 is a possible D gene (6 bases). The CDR3 totals 15 residues. Per germline, CDR1 SGHVS and CDR2 FQNEAQ. Trimming pared 1 base from V and 0 bases from J, leaving 7 bases between. DNA for the CDR3: TGTGCCAGCAGCTTAGAGGACAGTAGCAATCAGCCCCAGCATTTT. Protein sequence: CASSLEDSSNQPQHF.

The V gene is TRBV7-9, the J gene TRBJ2-7; D is undetermined. Trimming removed 5 bases at V and 2 bases at J, with 16 bases between. The CDR3 has 15 amino acids. In germline, CDR1 is SEHNR, CDR2 FQNEAQ (reference sequence). CDR3 coding DNA: TGTGCCAGCAGCCAAGTCTTGGTGATGACCTACGAGCAGTACTTC. Encoded protein: CASSQVLVMTYEQYF.

The chain carries TRBV20-1 and TRBJ2-7, with 13 bases that match TRBD2. Germline V CDR1 and CDR2: DFQATT, SNEGSKA (reference sequence). This CDR3 contains 14 residues. V was pared by 4 bases and J by 4 bases, with 4 bases of the junction left unmatched. The CDR3 DNA follows: TGCAGTGCTATCTCGACTAGCGGGAGGTACGAGCAGTACTTC. Its translation is CSAISTSGRYEQYF.

The chain carries TRBV6-6 and TRBJ2-3, with 7 bases lining up with TRBD2. Germline values: CDR1 MNHNY, CDR2 SVGAGI (reference sequence). V trimming: 10 bases; J trimming: 5 bases; junction bases outside the gene matches: 12. The CDR3 runs 14 residues. CDR3 region: CAISHGTGGDTQYF. The CDR3 DNA is TGTGCCATCAGCCACGGGACGGGGGGAGATACGCAGTATTTT.

The chain is built from TRBV7-6 and TRBJ2-2; TRBD1 or TRBD2 may be the D gene (6 bases each). Per germline, CDR1 SGHVS and CDR2 FNYEAQ. V dropped 5 bases and J dropped 5 bases, with 15 bases sitting between them. The CDR3 is 15 residues long. CDR3 in DNA: TGTGCCAGCAGCAGGGGGGACGGGCGGACCGGGGAGCTGTTTTTT. This translates into CASSRGDGRTGELFF.

In its sample, this clonotype was seen many times. This chain joins TRBV7-9 and TRBJ1-1, with 8 bases that match TRBD1. This CDR3 has 14 amino acids. Trimming removed 3 bases from V and 1 base from J; junction bases left unmatched: 1. Germline assignment: CDR1 SEHNR and CDR2 FQNEAQ (reference sequence). The CDR3 DNA reads as TGTGCCAGCAGCTTCACAGGGGGGAACACTGAAGCTTTCTTT. Translation gives CASSFTGGNTEAFF. Full variable domain (remainder filled in from reference TRBV7-9 and TRBJ1-1): DTGVSQNPRHKITKRGQNVTFRCDPISEHNRLYWYRQTLGQGPEFLTYFQNEAQLEKSRLLSDRFSAERPKGSFSTLEIQRTEQGDSAMYLCASSFTGGNTEAFFGQGTRLTVV.

The chain employs TRBV20-1 and TRBJ2-7; 13 nucleotides match TRBD2. Germline V gene sequence: CDR1 DFQATT, CDR2 SNEGSKA (reference sequence). V lost 4 bases to trimming and J lost 2 bases; unmatched junction nucleotides: 5. This CDR3 spans 15 amino acids. The CDR3 coding sequence is TGCAGTGCTAAGACCGGGACTAGCGGGACCTACGAGCAGTACTTC. Encoded protein: CSAKTGTSGTYEQYF.

To note about this clonotype: Possible read error: a much larger clone is one base away. The rearrangement joins TRBV15 to TRBJ1-5; TRBD1 matches at 9 bases. Per germline, CDR1 LNHNV and CDR2 YYDKDF (reference sequence). Trimming at V came to 10 bases and at J to 4 bases, leaving 8 bases not matched to a gene. The CDR3 is 14 amino acids. DNA of the CDR3: TGTGCCATCGAACAGGGGGCAGGGAATCAGCCCCAGCATTTT. Encoded protein: CAIEQGAGNQPQHF.

This clonotype was seen more than once but under ten times. J is TRBJ1-2 and V is TRBV2, with D hard to call. The ends were cut back, 5 bases at V and 7 bases at J, with 17 bases in the middle. The CDR3 runs 14 residues. Germline CDR1 reads SNHLY; CDR2 reads FYNNEI. CDR3 sequence reads: CASSPGLPILGYTF. The CDR3, as DNA: TGTGCCAGCAGTCCGGGTCTTCCCATTCTTGGCTACACCTTC.

This clonotype was counted at least ten times. The chain joins TRBV24-1 to TRBJ1-4; D gene uncertain. Trimming took off 4 bases at V and 7 bases at J, with 12 bases between the two ends. CDR1 and CDR2 (germline): KGHDR, SFDVKD. The CDR3 runs to 14 residues. CDR3 region: CATSDPRESEKLFF. DNA of the CDR3: TGTGCCACCAGTGACCCGCGAGAGAGTGAAAAACTGTTTTTT.

This clonotype was recorded many times. V and J are TRBV7-9 and TRBJ2-7; 8 bases are a match to TRBD2. CDR3 size: 12 residues. Germline loops: CDR1 SEHNR, CDR2 FQNEAQ (reference sequence). With 8 bases clipped from V and 5 bases from J, the junction kept 5 bases outside the gene matches. The CDR3 loop is CASGLAYDEQYF. The CDR3 DNA follows: TGTGCCAGCGGACTAGCTTACGACGAGCAGTACTTC. The full variable domain, completed using reference TRBV7-9 and TRBJ2-7, is DTGVSQNPRHKITKRGQNVTFRCDPISEHNRLYWYRQTLGQGPEFLTYFQNEAQLEKSRLLSDRFSAERPKGSFSTLEIQRTEQGDSAMYLCASGLAYDEQYFGPGTRLTVT.

Of note for this clonotype: A read error may be the cause here, since a much bigger clone is one base away. J is TRBJ1-1 and V is TRBV29-1; maybe TRBD1 (5 bases). This CDR3 comprises 15 residues. Germline loops: CDR1 SQVTM, CDR2 ANQGSEA. V shed 4 bases and J shed 12 bases, with 27 bases lying between them. CDR3 bases: TGCAGCGTTGGGGGAGGGGAACAGACCTACACTGAGACTTTCTTT. It yields the protein CSVGGGEQTYTETFF.

This clonotype turned up a few times. CDR3 region: CSVDEQGARGNTIYF. In nucleotides, the CDR3 is TGCAGCGTTGATGAACAGGGGGCGAGGGGAAACACCATATATTTT. The gene calls are TRBV29-1 and TRBJ1-3; 9 bases line up with TRBD1. This CDR3 is 15 amino acids long. V was pared by 3 bases and J by 4 bases, with 7 bases of the junction left unmatched. Looked up from germline, CDR1 is SQVTM and CDR2 is ANQGSEA.

This clonotype has at least ten counts. V usage is TRBV7-9 and J usage is TRBJ2-5; D is undetermined. V dropped 5 bases and J dropped 1 base, with 14 bases sitting between them. Germline loops: CDR1 SEHNR, CDR2 FQNEAQ (reference sequence). CDR3 length: 15 residues. CDR3 in amino acids: CASSDSLGGQETQYF. CDR3 bases: TGTGCCAGCAGCGATAGCCTCGGCGGCCAAGAGACCCAGTACTTC.

The DNA of the CDR3 is TGTGCCGCTACAGGGACGGAACGCTATGGAAACACCATATATTTT. Its translation is CAATGTERYGNTIYF. This chain joins TRBV10-3 and TRBJ1-3, with D perhaps matching TRBD1 (6 bases). V was shortened by 11 bases and J by 3 bases, with 20 bases between the two germline ends. This CDR3 has 15 amino acids. Germline CDR1 is ENHRY and CDR2 is SYGVKD.

This clonotype has ten or more counts. The V and J genes are TRBV27 and TRBJ1-6; D is unclear. Trimming took off 0 bases at V and 8 bases at J, with 11 bases between the two ends. This CDR3 region has 15 residues. From germline, CDR1 is MNHEY and CDR2 SMNVEV (reference sequence). CDR3 protein: CASSLSKEHYSPLHF. The DNA of the CDR3 is TGTGCCAGCAGTTTATCTAAGGAGCACTATTCACCCCTCCACTTT.

This chain links TRBV2 with TRBJ1-2; 7 bases map to TRBD1. Germline values: CDR1 SNHLY, CDR2 FYNNEI. The ends lost 1 base at V and 4 bases at J; junction bases unmatched: 3. The length of the CDR3 is 14 residues. The CDR3 region is CASSEGDRAYGYTF. DNA for the CDR3: TGTGCCAGCAGTGAAGGTGACAGGGCCTATGGCTACACCTTC. Based on the CDR3 plus reference TRBV2 and TRBJ1-2, the full variable domain is EPEVTQTPSHQVTQMGQEVILRCVPISNHLYFYWYRQILGQKVEFLVSFYNNEISEKSEIFDDQFSVERPDGSNFTLKIRSTKLEDSAMYFCASSEGDRAYGYTFGSGTRLTVV.

There are a few counts of this clonotype. The chain recombines TRBV2 with TRBJ2-2; D may be TRBD1 (6 bases). The length of the CDR3 is 12 residues. Germline CDR1 is SNHLY and CDR2 is FYNNEI. V gave up 8 bases and J gave up 7 bases, with 11 bases separating them. The CDR3 nucleotides are TGTGCCAGCTACCCAGGGGTCGGGGAGCTGTTTTTT. This translates into CASYPGVGELFF.

This clonotype was detected many times. Since a much larger clone is just one base distant, this may be a read error. V is TRBV24-1 and J is TRBJ1-5; D is unresolved. V was clipped by 3 bases and J by 0 bases, with 2 bases between them. Looked up from germline, CDR1 is KGHDR and CDR2 is SFDVKD. CDR3 length: 13 amino acids. DNA for the CDR3: TGTGCCACCAGTGATAATAGCAATCAGCCCCAGCATTTT. Its translation: CATSDNSNQPQHF.

This clonotype has more than one count but fewer than ten. A read error may account for a junction end that differs from germline. The chain combines TRBV19 with TRBJ2-7; the match to TRBD2 covers 8 bases. The CDR3 runs 15 residues. Germline V gives CDR1 LNHDA, CDR2 SQIVND (reference sequence). Here the CDR3 reads CASSPGLAFRQGRDF. CDR3 sequence (DNA): TGTGCCAGTAGTCCTGGACTAGCTTTCCGTCAGGGCCGGGACTTC.

This chain joins TRBV4-2 and TRBJ2-7; TRBD1 agrees at 8 bases. Trimming removed 1 base from V and 4 bases from J; junction bases left unmatched: 3. The V gene's germline CDR1 is LGHNA and CDR2 YNFKEQ. There are 14 residues in the CDR3. CDR3 protein: CASSQVDRAYEQYF. The CDR3 DNA sequence: TGTGCCAGCAGCCAAGTGGACAGGGCGTACGAGCAGTACTTC.

The sample holds many counts of this clonotype. The rearrangement joins TRBV7-2 to TRBJ1-1; D gene unclear. The ends were cut back, 1 base at V and 1 base at J, with 13 bases in the middle. Per the germline V gene, CDR1 is SGHTA and CDR2 is FQGNSA. This CDR3 contains 16 residues. The CDR3 nucleotides read TGTGCCAGCAGCTTAGATGGGAGGGAAGGGAACACTGAAGCTTTCTTT. The encoded protein is CASSLDGREGNTEAFF.